The 19 T cell receptor beta chains listed next were all sequenced from one sample in a study of T cell repertoires in cytomegalovirus infection. Antigens of these TCRs are unknown. In TCRdb, the reads were re-called with MiXCR into one record per CDR3 protein. The sample records around 750,000 distinct CDR3 sequences, 30% to 35% being singletons. Sample: cultured CD8+ T cells from PBMCs, taken from culture after CMV antigen stimulation. The receptors were sampled from a human donor in good health (CMV status not recorded). Some clones in this sample may be carry-over from other donors' samples.

This clonotype was detected only once. A read error may explain this, as a much larger clone is one base away. As DNA, the CDR3 is TGTGCTAGCAGCTCGAATGGGACTGAAGCTTTCTTT. Protein: CASSSNGTEAFF. The V gene is TRBV7-7, the J gene TRBJ1-1; D unclear. Germline CDR1 reads SSHAT; CDR2 reads FNYEAQ (reference sequence). This CDR3 has 12 residues.

A few counts support this clonotype. The chain combines TRBV6-2 or TRBV6-3 with TRBJ2-7; D is undetermined. Germline V gene lookup returns CDR1 MNHEY and CDR2 SVGEGT. V was trimmed by 5 bases and J by 3 bases, leaving 8 bases between them. This CDR3 has 12 residues. The CDR3 loop is CASSLNVYEQYV. The CDR3 region has the DNA TGTGCCAGCAGTCTAAACGTCTACGAGCAGTACGTC.

There are a few counts of this clonotype. The chain joins TRBV20-1 to TRBJ2-3, with D possibly matching TRBD2 (6 bases). The V end lost 0 bases, the J end lost 2 bases, and 15 bases lay between the germline ends. The CDR3 consists of 16 residues. Germline V gives CDR1 DFQATT, CDR2 SNEGSKA (reference sequence). CDR3 amino acids: CSARDRGGVFTDTQYF. CDR3 bases: TGCAGTGCTAGAGATCGGGGCGGGGTCTTCACAGATACGCAGTATTTT.

The genes are TRBV6-1 and TRBJ2-5; D unresolved. V was cut by 1 base and J by 5 bases, with 11 bases left in between. This CDR3 has 14 amino acids. The germline gives CDR1 MNHNS, CDR2 SASEGT. The CDR3 region has the DNA TGTGCCAGCAGTGAAGAAGAAGCCTGGGAGACCCAGTACTTC. Protein product: CASSEEEAWETQYF.

This clonotype was counted a few times. The CDR3 DNA sequence: TGTGCCAGCAGCCCCGTCGCGAGGGGGCGAGATACGCAGTATTTT. Its translation is CASSPVARGRDTQYF. This chain connects TRBV9 to TRBJ2-3; 7 bases are a match to TRBD1. With 4 bases clipped from V and 5 bases from J, the junction kept 10 bases outside the gene matches. Germline V gene lookup returns CDR1 SGDLS and CDR2 YYNGEE. The CDR3 totals 15 residues.

V gene TRBV7-9 combines with J gene TRBJ1-5, with D tentatively TRBD1 (5 bases). Trimming removed 1 base at V and 1 base at J, with 14 bases between. The CDR3 loop spans 17 amino acids. Germline CDR1 SEHNR, CDR2 FQNEAQ (reference sequence). The CDR3 sequence is CASSLGGQGRSNQPQHF. In DNA, the CDR3 is TGTGCCAGCAGCTTAGGAGGTCAGGGTAGGAGCAATCAGCCCCAGCATTTT.

This chain joins TRBV6-6 and TRBJ2-3, with D maybe TRBD2 (6 bases). Germline V lookup: CDR1 MNHNY, CDR2 SVGAGI (reference sequence). Trimming shortened V by 6 bases and J by 2 bases, and 9 bases separated the two germline ends. The CDR3 runs 13 residues. CDR3 amino acids: CASRAGLTDTQYF. CDR3 DNA: TGTGCCAGCAGGGCGGGGCTCACAGATACGCAGTATTTT.

There are many counts of this clonotype. This rearrangement joins TRBV7-6 to TRBJ1-6; unclear D gene. The CDR3 loop spans 13 amino acids. Germline lookup yields CDR1 SGHVS and CDR2 FNYEAQ. V dropped 1 base and J dropped 11 bases, with 9 bases sitting between them. The CDR3 coding sequence is TGTGCCAGCAGCTTAGTAGGTCGTCCACCCCTCCACTTT. Translating it yields CASSLVGRPPLHF.

This clonotype was detected many times. The V and J genes are TRBV7-9 and TRBJ1-5; 8 nucleotides match TRBD1. Per the germline V gene, CDR1 is SEHNR and CDR2 is FQNEAQ (reference sequence). The CDR3 consists of 15 residues. Trimming removed 4 bases from V and 0 bases from J; junction bases left unmatched: 2. Here the CDR3 reads CASSSGQDSNQPQHF. In nucleotides, the CDR3 is TGTGCCAGCAGCTCGGGACAGGATAGCAATCAGCCCCAGCATTTT.

The chain joins TRBV7-3 to TRBJ1-2; possibly TRBD1 for D (5 bases). CDR1 and CDR2 from the germline V gene are SGHTA and FQGTGA. Trimming pared 2 bases from V and 4 bases from J, leaving 20 bases between. The CDR3 is 17 amino acids. The CDR3 DNA reads TGTGCCAGCAGCTTAGGATTCGGCAGGGAGGCCTCCTATGGCTACACCTTC. It translates to CASSLGFGREASYGYTF.

In this sample, this clonotype turned up a few times. J is TRBJ2-1 and V is TRBV12-3 or TRBV12-4, with 9 positions matching TRBD1. CDR3 length: 16 amino acids. Germline trimming cut 5 bases from V and 5 bases from J; bases unmatched to any gene: 10. The CDR3 nucleotides read TGTGCCAGCAGTCCACGGGACAGGGAAACTAACAATGAGCAGTTCTTC. It translates to CASSPRDRETNNEQFF.

This sequence joins TRBV7-9 and TRBJ2-2; D is unresolved. Germline V gene data show CDR1 as SEHNR and CDR2 as FQNEAQ (reference sequence). The CDR3 length is 16 residues. V lost 6 bases, J lost 0 bases, and 14 bases lay in between. In DNA form, the CDR3 reads TGTGCCAGCAGAGGTGGACGCCCCCCGAACACCGGGGAGCTGTTTTTT. As protein: CASRGGRPPNTGELFF.

The chain combines TRBV2 with TRBJ2-1; 7 bases match TRBD2. CDR3 length: 14 amino acids. Per germline, CDR1 SNHLY and CDR2 FYNNEI. V lost 6 bases, J lost 1 base, and 3 bases stayed unmatched. Here the CDR3 DNA reads TGTGCCAGCAGAAAGCGGGGATCCTACAATGAGCAGTTCTTC. It translates to CASRKRGSYNEQFF.

This clonotype showed up just a few times. The chain couples TRBV7-9 to TRBJ2-6; 10 bases map to TRBD1. Germline V gene lookup returns CDR1 SEHNR and CDR2 FQNEAQ (reference sequence). The CDR3 runs 18 residues. Trimming removed 5 bases from V and 1 base from J; junction bases left unmatched: 8. The CDR3 bases are TGTGCCAGCAGCGCGCGGGACAGGGGTGGTTCTGGGGCCAACGTCCTGACTTTC. This sequence encodes CASSARDRGGSGANVLTF.

J is TRBJ1-4 and V is TRBV6-1; perhaps TRBD1 as D (6 bases). The V and J ends lost 0 bases and 10 bases respectively, with 12 bases between them. There are 14 residues in the CDR3. Per the germline V gene, CDR1 is MNHNS and CDR2 is SASEGT. CDR3 nucleotides: TGTGCCAGCAGTGAAGCGCAGGGGTACGGAAAACTGTTTTTT. This gives the protein CASSEAQGYGKLFF.

The chain combines TRBV9 with TRBJ2-3; D could derive from TRBD1 or TRBD2 (6 bases each). Germline CDR1 SGDLS, CDR2 YYNGEE. The CDR3 contains 15 residues. Trimming took off 5 bases at V and 0 bases at J, with 13 bases between the two ends. CDR3 coding DNA: TGTGCCAGCAGTAATCGGGGGCTTAGCACAGATACGCAGTATTTT. Residues: CASSNRGLSTDTQYF.

This clonotype showed up just a few times. CDR3 DNA: TGTGCCAGCAGTGAACGAGGTCGGGCTCGGTCCTACAATGAGCAGTTCTTC. Translated: CASSERGRARSYNEQFF. The J gene is TRBJ2-1, the V gene TRBV25-1; D uncertain. The germline gives CDR1 MGHDK, CDR2 SYGVNS. This CDR3 region has 17 residues. Trimming left V 2 bases short and J 1 base short, with 15 bases between.

The CDR3 loop is CASRRTGGDGYTF. CDR3 coding DNA: TGTGCCAGCAGGCGGACAGGGGGCGACGGCTACACCTTC. The chain employs TRBV2 and TRBJ1-2; TRBD1 matches 11 bases. With V trimmed by 6 bases and J by 8 bases, 5 bases remained unmatched. This CDR3 is built from 13 residues. CDR1 and CDR2 from the germline V gene are SNHLY and FYNNEI.

This clonotype was seen a few times. The genes are TRBV7-6 and TRBJ2-6, with 7 nucleotides matching TRBD2. This CDR3 has 15 amino acids. With V trimmed by 4 bases and J by 3 bases, 3 bases remained unmatched. The germline V gene encodes CDR1 SGHVS and CDR2 FNYEAQ. CDR3 residues: CASSSGGGGANVLTF. The DNA for the CDR3 is TGTGCCAGCAGCTCTGGGGGGGGTGGGGCCAACGTCCTGACTTTC.